Sequencing of this TCR beta chain was carried out in a study of blood T cell repertoires in COVID-19 (TCRdb year 2020). Concerning the study at large: Samples from collaborators originated in the United States, Italy and Spain and spanned both the acute and convalescent phases of COVID-19. Samples were obtained from the ongoing ImmuneRACE study (first 160 participants) and from some 1,300 subjects provided by 6 global collaborators. A freely available public database, intended as a resource for researchers studying the immune response to SARS-CoV-2, is where the repertoires were released. The sample metadata nearly always contained a de-identified subject ID, COVID-19 status, age in years and sex. The prospective study material was composed of cDNA or gDNA derived from T cells, B-cell-depleted T cells, or PBMCs. The dataset comprised deeply sampled blood TCRbeta repertoires from subjects exposed to, actively infected with, or recovered from COVID-19. Where available, HLA class I and class II types were obtained from metadata supplied by the sample provider rather than from assay-based typing. Points the paper makes about the study in general: How much clinical and demographic metadata was included differed by source and by participant, and the metadata was provided uncurated.

Details on this clone: Its recognized antigen is unknown. Within one base of it there is no much larger clone, and no base qualities were kept.

Whole blood was collected in K2EDTA tubes by collaborating institutions according to the institutions' own protocols. Collaborator samples were shipped for TCRbeta analysis as frozen whole blood, isolated PBMCs, or DNA extracted from either sample type. The immunoSEQ Assay, a bias-controlled multiplex PCR, was used to amplify TCRbeta CDR3 regions from genomic DNA. In the original analysis: The number of nucleated cells in each sample was estimated from the amplification of reference gene primers within the assay. To quantify the absolute abundance of each unique TCRbeta CDR3 rearrangement, sequence reads were collapsed and filtered. For each sample, productive Simpson clonality was calculated as the square root of Simpson's diversity index over productive rearrangements. TCRdb stores this immuneACCESS table with in-frame sequences only. Part of the clones is absent; in the studies checked, under half of the shortfall reflects unresolved V genes, and no reason is known for the rest. The DNA was the basis for D and trimming; V, J and clone size are from that table. The sample includes around 160,000 clones, with approximately 91% observed a single time. The ten biggest clones cover approximately 2% of the sample.

Per the germline V gene, ENHRY is the CDR1 and SYGVKD is the CDR2. V lost 10 bases and J lost 2 bases, and the count of bases not matched to a germline gene is 10. Inclusive of the bounding cysteine and phenylalanine, the CDR3 is 16 residues long. Just the 48-base CDR3 DNA is kept, in frame starting at base 1. The sample consisted of peripheral blood. This clonotype originated in a young man with acute or convalescent COVID-19. Here the chain combines TRBV10-3 and TRBJ1-6, with 8 junctional bases fitting TRBD1. This receptor carries the CDR3 CATSPRGQAYNSPLHF. Read as DNA, the sequence is TGTGCCACATCCCCCAGGGGGCAGGCCTATAATTCACCCCTCCACTTT.